This TCR beta chain was identified in a study of T cell repertoires in cytomegalovirus infection. The germline V gene encodes CDR1 LGHNA and CDR2 YSLEER. This CDR3 has 15 residues. J lost 4 bases, V lost 1 base, and 4 bases had no gene match. Via MiXCR, TCRdb re-called the reads, giving one row per CDR3 protein. In the table there are about 530,000 distinct CDR3 sequences, 26% of which are singletons. The receptor's source is a human donor in good health (CMV status not recorded). Some clones in this sample may be carry-over from other donors' samples. The sequencing sample was made of PBMCs. The J gene is TRBJ2-3, the V gene TRBV4-3; TRBD2 matches 8 bases. Here the CDR3 reads CASSQGAGGADTQYF. CDR3 in DNA: TGCGCCAGCAGCCAAGGTGCGGGAGGCGCAGATACGCAGTATTTT.